Listed here are 3 T cell receptor beta chains from one sample, sequenced in a study of T cells in Graves' hyperthyroidism and ophthalmopathy. Regions amplified from RNA transcripts were the TCR beta CDR3 regions. In the first-round RT-PCR of the TCR CDR3, the HTBI primer set was used. In TCRdb, the multiplex PCR reads were re-called with MiXCR into one record per CDR3 protein. The data contain about 600,000 distinct CDR3 sequences, approximately 15% of them singletons. Input material: blood. These receptors were taken from a woman under 30 with Graves' ophthalmopathy.

Many counts were recorded for this clonotype. The CDR3 nucleotides read TGTGCCAGCAGTTTCCCTGGACCCTTTAGAGGCTACACCTTC. This encodes CASSFPGPFRGYTF. The chain is built from TRBV28 and TRBJ1-2; D is undetermined. The CDR3 is 14 residues long. Trimming pared 3 bases from V and 8 bases from J, leaving 16 bases between. Germline assignment: CDR1 MDHEN and CDR2 SYDVKM.

The chain is built from TRBV10-3 and TRBJ1-3, with D unresolved. This CDR3 region has 14 residues. V gave up 3 bases and J gave up 1 base, with 7 bases separating them. The germline gives CDR1 ENHRY, CDR2 SYGVKD. The CDR3 spells CAISDLTSGNTIYF. CDR3 nucleotide sequence: TGTGCCATCAGTGATTTAACTTCTGGAAACACCATATATTTT.

The table lists this clonotype with a few counts. V gene TRBV5-8 combines with J gene TRBJ2-7; D might be TRBD2 (6 bases). V lost 0 bases and J lost 6, with 16 bases in between. Germline CDR1 and CDR2: SGHTS and YDEGEE. This CDR3 is built from 15 residues. For the CDR3, the DNA is TGTGCCAGCAGCTTGGAAACCTTCTCCGGGAGCGAGCAGTACTTC. This gives the protein CASSLETFSGSEQYF.